The rows below give T cell receptor beta chains drawn from one sample of a study of blood T cell repertoires in COVID-19. Clones were read by immunoSEQ multiplex PCR, and TCRdb kept only the in-frame ones, dropping some. This sample carries about 220,000 clones, just under 85% of them seen once, and the ten largest clones take approximately 1.3%. The specimen was PBMCs or T cells enriched from blood (not recorded which). The receptors derive from a woman aged 40 to 50 with acute COVID-19. The CDR3 runs from the conserved cysteine through the conserved F or W. A D gene is named only where the DNA matches it firmly. The size entry is marked missing in some rows and otherwise reads once, few, many or a size class.

j_call clone_size d_call v_call cdr3_nt cdr3_aa
TRBJ1-5 NA NA TRBV7-2 TGTGCCAGCAGCTTACGGGGAAATCAGCCCCAGCATTTT CASSLRGNQPQHF
TRBJ1-5 NA TRBD1 TRBV2 TGTGCCAGCGGGAGGGACAGGGGCAGCAATCAGCCCCAGCATTTT CASGRDRGSNQPQHF
TRBJ1-5 NA TRBD1 TRBV28 TGTGCCAGCAGTTTTCCCTACGGGACAGGGAATAGCAATCAGCCCCAGCATTTT CASSFPYGTGNSNQPQHF
TRBJ2-3 NA NA TRBV29-1 TGCAGCGTCACCCCTCGGCGGGACGGAACGCAGTATTTT CSVTPRRDGTQYF
TRBJ2-1 NA NA TRBV5-4 TGTGCCAGCAGCTTCCAGGACATAAACAATGAGCAGTTCTTC CASSFQDINNEQFF
TRBJ1-5 NA TRBD1 TRBV7-8 TGTGCCAGCAGCTTAGAAGGGACAGATAATCAGCCCCAGCATTTT CASSLEGTDNQPQHF
TRBJ1-1 NA NA TRBV18 TGTGCCAGCTCACCACGGGGAGGGTTAGGATCTGAAGCTTTCTTT CASSPRGGLGSEAFF
TRBJ2-1 NA NA TRBV11-2 TGTGCCAGCAGCTTAGTCCCAGGCTCCTACAATGAGCAGTTCTTC CASSLVPGSYNEQFF
TRBJ2-5 few NA TRBV5-1 TGCGCCAGCAGCTTGGCCACGGGGTTACAAGAGACCCAGTACTTC CASSLATGLQETQYF
TRBJ1-1 NA TRBD1 TRBV4-1 TGCGCCAGCAGCCGCGTTATGACAGGGGGCACTGAAGCTTTCTTT CASSRVMTGGTEAFF
TRBJ2-6 NA NA TRBV7-9 TGTGCCAGCAGCAAATTAGTCGGGGTAGGGGCCAACGTCCTGACTTTC CASSKLVGVGANVLTF
TRBJ1-1 NA NA TRBV30 TGTGCCTGGGGGAGGGGGGGCACTGAAGCTTTCTTT CAWGRGGTEAFF
TRBJ2-6 once NA TRBV15 TGTGCCACCAGCCTCACTGTCGCCAACGTCCTGACTTTC CATSLTVANVLTF
TRBJ1-5 NA NA TRBV19 TGTGCCAGTAGTATGGGTCAGGGCAATCAGCCCCAGCATTTT CASSMGQGNQPQHF
TRBJ1-1 once NA TRBV9 TGTGCCAGCAGCGTGGGGGGGCGAACTGAAGCTTTCTTT CASSVGGRTEAFF
TRBJ1-1 NA TRBD1 TRBV27 TGTGCCAGCAGTCCTCGGACAGGGGGGATGAACACTGAAGCTTTCTTT CASSPRTGGMNTEAFF
TRBJ2-3 NA TRBD2 TRBV4-3 TGCGCCAGCAGCCAAGGTGTAACTAGCGGGGGGACAGATACGCAGTATTTT CASSQGVTSGGTDTQYF
TRBJ1-1 NA TRBD1 TRBV6-5 TGTGCCAGCAGTACAACACGACAGGGTGGAACTGAAGCTTTCTTT CASSTTRQGGTEAFF
TRBJ1-2 NA NA TRBV5-8 TGTGCCAGCAGAGTGCGGGACTATGGCTACACCTTC CASRVRDYGYTF
TRBJ2-3 NA TRBD2 TRBV29-1 TGCAGCGTTGTTCCACTAGCGGGAGGAGGAGATACGCAGTATTTT CSVVPLAGGGDTQYF
TRBJ1-6 NA TRBD1 TRBV27 TGTGCCAGCACATCAGGGGGGCTTAGTTCACCCCTCCACTTT CASTSGGLSSPLHF
TRBJ1-6 few NA TRBV7-9 TGTGCCAGCAGCTTAGGGGGTGGAGGCCATCCACCCCTCCACTTT CASSLGGGGHPPLHF
TRBJ2-3 few TRBD2 TRBV7-3 TGTGCCAGCAGCTCCGGACTAGCAAAGGATACGCAGTATTTT CASSSGLAKDTQYF
TRBJ2-2 NA NA TRBV5-1 TGCGCCAGCAGCGATCAGGGAATAGCGAACACCGGGGAGCTGTTTTTT CASSDQGIANTGELFF
TRBJ1-6 NA TRBD1 TRBV6-5 TGTGCCAGCAGTTACCGGACAGGGGTCGGGAATTCACCCCTCCACTTT CASSYRTGVGNSPLHF
TRBJ1-6 once NA TRBV12-2 TGTGCAAGCCAGGCAGGGGAATCCTATAATTCACCCCTCCACTTT CASQAGESYNSPLHF
TRBJ2-1 NA TRBD1 TRBV6-2/TRBV6-3 TGTGCCAGCAGTTACTCCACCGACAGGGTCAATGAGCAGTTCTTC CASSYSTDRVNEQFF
TRBJ1-6 NA TRBD1 TRBV13 TGTGCCAGCAGCTCCCACGGACAGGGGCGTAATTCACCCCTCCACTTT CASSSHGQGRNSPLHF
TRBJ1-5 once NA TRBV29-1 TGCAGCGTTGGAGGACAAAATAGCAATCAGCCCCAGCATTTT CSVGGQNSNQPQHF
TRBJ1-5 NA NA TRBV4-3 TGCGCCAGCAGCCAAGGACTAAGTACTACAAATCAGCCCCAGCATTTT CASSQGLSTTNQPQHF
TRBJ2-2 NA TRBD2 TRBV2 TGTGCCAGCACGCTAGCGGTCAACACCGGGGAGCTGTTTTTT CASTLAVNTGELFF
TRBJ2-3 NA NA TRBV12-3/TRBV12-4 TGTGCCAGCAGTTTATCTAGCACAGATACGCAGTATTTT CASSLSSTDTQYF
TRBJ2-3 NA TRBD2 TRBV3-1/TRBV3-2 TGTGCCAGCAGCCCCACTAGCGGGAGCACAGATACGCAGTATTTT CASSPTSGSTDTQYF
TRBJ2-1 NA TRBD2 TRBV19 TGTGCCAGTAGTATAGTCGGGAGGGGTGTCGGTTCTGAGCAGTTCTTC CASSIVGRGVGSEQFF
TRBJ1-5 NA TRBD1 TRBV19 TGTGCCAGTGACAGGGGGCGAAATCAGCCCCAGCATTTT CASDRGRNQPQHF
TRBJ1-1 NA NA TRBV9 TGTGCCAGCAGCGTCCAGATGAACACTGAAGCTTTCTTT CASSVQMNTEAFF
TRBJ1-6 few TRBD1 TRBV30 TGTGCCTGGAGTTCCGGGACAGGGCCCTTTGCCCTCCACTTT CAWSSGTGPFALHF
TRBJ1-3 NA TRBD1 TRBV3-1/TRBV3-2 TGTGCCAGCAGCCAGACAGGGGCTGGAAACACCATATATTTT CASSQTGAGNTIYF
TRBJ2-1 NA NA TRBV5-6 TGTGCCAGCAGCCCCCCCTCCTGGGACATCTCCTACAATGAGCAGTTCTTC CASSPPSWDISYNEQFF
TRBJ1-2 NA TRBD1 TRBV29-1 TGCAGCGTGGAACCGGACAGGGGGCTGCCTCGGGGCTACACCTTC CSVEPDRGLPRGYTF
TRBJ2-1 NA TRBD2 TRBV28 TGTGCCAGCAGAGTCCGGGAGGACTACAATGAGCAGTTCTTC CASRVREDYNEQFF
TRBJ1-5 NA TRBD1 TRBV19 TGTGCCAGTAGTGGGGGGACAGGGGTACGCAATCAGCCCCAGCATTTT CASSGGTGVRNQPQHF
TRBJ2-1 NA TRBD2 TRBV4-3 TGCGCCAGCAGCCCCCAGGGAGGGGATGAGCAGTTCTTC CASSPQGGDEQFF
TRBJ2-3 NA NA TRBV3-1/TRBV3-2 TGTGCCAGCAGCCAGGGTGGGGCCGATACGCAGTATTTT CASSQGGADTQYF
TRBJ1-5 NA NA TRBV28 TGTGCCAGCAGTTTATACTCAGGGGGCAATCAGCCCCAGCATTTT CASSLYSGGNQPQHF
TRBJ1-2 NA NA TRBV4-3 TGCGCCAGCAACAAGGGGCTGAACTATGGCTACACCTTC CASNKGLNYGYTF
TRBJ2-7 NA TRBD2 TRBV27 TGTGCCAGCAGTACCGGACTAGCCCCTCAGGGGCAGTACTTC CASSTGLAPQGQYF
TRBJ1-2 few NA TRBV18 TGTGCCAGCTCGGACAATAACTATGGCTACACCTTC CASSDNNYGYTF
TRBJ2-7 NA NA TRBV3-1/TRBV3-2 TGTGCCAGCAGCCAAGAAGCACCGCGTCGTGAGCAGTACTTC CASSQEAPRREQYF
TRBJ2-7 NA TRBD1 TRBV11-2 TGTGCCAGCAGCTTGGGTCTGGGACAGGGGGCCTACGAGCAGTACTTC CASSLGLGQGAYEQYF
TRBJ2-1 NA TRBD2 TRBV9 TGTGCCAGCAGCGGCCATGCGCGGGGGGCTTACAATGAGCAGTTCTTC CASSGHARGAYNEQFF
TRBJ1-1 NA TRBD1 TRBV19 TGTGCCAGCGGAGGGACAGTCTACACTGAAGCTTTCTTT CASGGTVYTEAFF
TRBJ2-6 NA NA TRBV6-5 TGTGCCAGCAGTTACCGTTCCGCTGGGGCCAACGTCCTGACTTTC CASSYRSAGANVLTF
TRBJ2-1 once TRBD2 TRBV9 TGTGCCAGCAGCCCCGGGGGGGGCAATGAGCAGTTCTTC CASSPGGGNEQFF
TRBJ2-1 few NA TRBV21-1 TGTGCCAGCAGCAAGTCTAGCGGGGTTTACAATGAGCAGTTCTTC CASSKSSGVYNEQFF
TRBJ1-6 NA NA TRBV18 TGTGCCAGCTCACCATCAGGGTCTAATTCACCCCTCCACTTT CASSPSGSNSPLHF
TRBJ2-1 many TRBD1 TRBV11-3 TGTGCCAGCAGCCAAAGGGGGACAGGGGGAAATGAGCAGTTCTTC CASSQRGTGGNEQFF
TRBJ2-7 NA TRBD1 TRBV4-2 TGTGCCAGCAGCTACCCCGGGACAGGGGGGGGCGAGCAGTACTTC CASSYPGTGGGEQYF
TRBJ2-7 NA NA TRBV7-9 TGTGCCAGCAGCTTAGGCAGCTACGAGCAGTACTTC CASSLGSYEQYF
TRBJ1-5 NA TRBD1 TRBV5-1 TGCGCCAGCAGCTTGCAGCCAGGGGGCGCGCCCAATCAGCCCCAGCATTTT CASSLQPGGAPNQPQHF